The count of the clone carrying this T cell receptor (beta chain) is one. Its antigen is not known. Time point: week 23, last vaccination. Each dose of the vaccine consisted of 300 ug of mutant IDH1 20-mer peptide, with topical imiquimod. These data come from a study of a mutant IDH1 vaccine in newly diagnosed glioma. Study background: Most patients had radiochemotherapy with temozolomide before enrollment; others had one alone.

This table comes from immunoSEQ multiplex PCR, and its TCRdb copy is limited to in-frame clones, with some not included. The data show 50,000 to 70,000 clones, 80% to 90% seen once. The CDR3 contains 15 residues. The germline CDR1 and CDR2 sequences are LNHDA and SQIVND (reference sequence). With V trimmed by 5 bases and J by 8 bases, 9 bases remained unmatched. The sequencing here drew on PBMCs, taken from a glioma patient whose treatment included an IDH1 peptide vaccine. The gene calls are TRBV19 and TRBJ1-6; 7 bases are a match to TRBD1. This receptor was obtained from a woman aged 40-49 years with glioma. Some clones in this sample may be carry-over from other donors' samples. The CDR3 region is CASSRRGQIYSPLHF. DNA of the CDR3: TGTGCCAGTAGTCGGCGGGGACAGATCTATTCACCCCTCCACTTT. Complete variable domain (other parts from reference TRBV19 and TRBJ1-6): DGGITQSPKYLFRKEGQNVTLSCEQNLNHDAMYWYRQDPGQGLRLIYYSQIVNDFQKGDIAEGYSVSREKKESFPLTVTSAQKNPTAFYLCASSRRGQIYSPLHFGNGTRLTVT.